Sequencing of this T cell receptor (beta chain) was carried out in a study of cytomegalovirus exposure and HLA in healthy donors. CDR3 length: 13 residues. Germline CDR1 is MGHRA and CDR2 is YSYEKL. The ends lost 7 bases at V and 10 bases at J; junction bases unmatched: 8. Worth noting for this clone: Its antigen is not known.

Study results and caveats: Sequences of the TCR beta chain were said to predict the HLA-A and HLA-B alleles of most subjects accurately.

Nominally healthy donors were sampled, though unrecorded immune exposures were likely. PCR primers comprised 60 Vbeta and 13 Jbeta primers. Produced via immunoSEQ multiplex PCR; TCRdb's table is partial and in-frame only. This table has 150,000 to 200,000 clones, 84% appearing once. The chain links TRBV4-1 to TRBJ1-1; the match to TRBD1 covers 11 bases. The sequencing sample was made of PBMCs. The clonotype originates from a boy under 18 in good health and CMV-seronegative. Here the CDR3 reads CASTRDRGFGAFF. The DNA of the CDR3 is TGCGCCAGCACCAGGGACAGGGGGTTTGGAGCTTTCTTT.